This T cell receptor beta chain was recorded in a study of cytotoxic CD8 clonotypes in ibrutinib-treated CLL. In the study overall: The group held 10 to 11 relapsed/refractory and around 15 treatment-naive patients, with some 17 IGHV unmutated.

Regarding this clone: Its antigen is still unknown.

Germline CDR1 is MNHNS and CDR2 is SASEGT. Trimming shortened V by 6 bases and J by 7 bases, and 9 bases separated the two germline ends. This CDR3 contains 12 residues. TCRdb's table, derived via immunoSEQ multiplex PCR, lists solely in-frame clones and lacks some. The sample includes about 50,000 clones, approximately 82% of them seen just once. Overall study results and limits: Clonality increased with ibrutinib response but returned toward baseline at progression.

The sample consisted of PBMCs, taken after 24 months of ibrutinib treatment. This TCR derives from a human donor with chronic lymphocytic leukemia. The chain recombines TRBV6-1 with TRBJ1-4; D is uncertain. The CDR3 nucleotides are TGTGCCAGCAGCGAGCTGCGTGAAAAACTGTTTTTT. Residues: CASSELREKLFF.